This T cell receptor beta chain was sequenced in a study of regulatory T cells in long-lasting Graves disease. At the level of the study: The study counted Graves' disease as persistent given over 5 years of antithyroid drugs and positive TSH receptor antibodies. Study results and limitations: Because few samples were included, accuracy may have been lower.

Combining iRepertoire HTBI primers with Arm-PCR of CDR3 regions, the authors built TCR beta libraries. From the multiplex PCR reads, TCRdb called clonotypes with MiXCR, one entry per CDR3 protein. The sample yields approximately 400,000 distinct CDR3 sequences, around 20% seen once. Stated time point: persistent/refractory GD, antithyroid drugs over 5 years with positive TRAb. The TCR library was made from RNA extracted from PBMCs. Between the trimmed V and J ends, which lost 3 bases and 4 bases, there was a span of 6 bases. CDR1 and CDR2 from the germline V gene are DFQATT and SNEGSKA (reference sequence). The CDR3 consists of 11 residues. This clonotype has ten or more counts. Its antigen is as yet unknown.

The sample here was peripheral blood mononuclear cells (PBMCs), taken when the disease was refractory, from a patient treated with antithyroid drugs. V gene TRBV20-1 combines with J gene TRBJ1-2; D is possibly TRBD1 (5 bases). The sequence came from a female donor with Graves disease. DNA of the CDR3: TGCAGTGCTAGCGGGACCTATGGCTACACCTTC. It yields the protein CSASGTYGYTF.